The 29 T cell receptor beta chains below come from one sample, sequenced in a study of T cell repertoires in cytomegalovirus infection. Each CDR3 protein is one row after TCRdb ran MiXCR on the reads. Of 65,000 to 90,000 distinct CDR3 sequences in the sample, about 4% were seen once. The sample taken for sequencing was PBMCs. The receptors derive from a human donor in good health (CMV status not recorded). Some clones in this sample may be carry-over from other donors' samples.

In its sample, this clonotype was seen many times. The chain carries TRBV7-2 and TRBJ1-5, with 9 bases identical to TRBD1. CDR1 is SGHTA and CDR2 is FQGNSA in the germline V gene. The CDR3 sequence is 15 residues long. With 2 bases clipped from V and 6 bases from J, the junction kept 5 bases outside the gene matches. CDR3 sequence (DNA): TGTGCCAGCAGCTTATCACAGGGGGCCTTTCAGCCCCAGCATTTT. Amino acids: CASSLSQGAFQPQHF.

This clonotype has ten or more counts. The rearrangement uses TRBV18 and TRBJ1-2, with D possibly TRBD1 on 6 matching bases. Germline lookup yields CDR1 KGHSH and CDR2 LQKENI. Trimming stripped 2 bases from V and 4 bases from J, with 11 bases between. The CDR3 is 14 amino acids. The CDR3 DNA is TGTGCCAGCTCACCAACAGGGACCGGCTATGGCTACACCTTC. This translates into CASSPTGTGYGYTF.

This clonotype was recorded many times. CDR3 bases: TGTGCCAGCAGTTACAACGGCCTACGCGGCGAGCAGTACTTC. Translation: CASSYNGLRGEQYF. The chain is built from TRBV6-5 and TRBJ2-7; unclear D gene. Germline V gives CDR1 MNHEY, CDR2 SVGAGI. The CDR3 spans 14 residues. The V gene lost 2 bases and the J gene lost 6 bases, with 14 bases spanning the gap.

This clonotype has ten or more counts. The CDR3 region is CSAASREGAINEQFF. The CDR3 region has the DNA TGCAGTGCTGCCTCCCGGGAGGGTGCGATAAATGAGCAGTTCTTC. The chain joins TRBV20-1 to TRBJ2-1; 8 positions agree with TRBD2. The germline CDR1 and CDR2 sequences are DFQATT and SNEGSKA (reference sequence). The J segment lost 7 bases and the V segment lost 5 bases, leaving 13 bases of the junction unmatched. CDR3 length: 15 residues.

This clonotype was recorded at least ten times. The V gene is TRBV7-2, the J gene TRBJ2-7, with 7 positions matching TRBD1. The junction had 8 bases not matched to a gene; V was cut back by 5 bases and J by 4 bases. CDR1 and CDR2 (germline): SGHTA, FQGNSA. The CDR3 has 14 residues. This CDR3 is CASSTLTGNYEQYF. The CDR3, as DNA: TGTGCCAGCAGCACGCTGACAGGGAATTACGAGCAGTACTTC.

Only one count was recorded for this clonotype. The J gene is TRBJ2-1, the V gene TRBV4-3; the match to TRBD2 covers 10 bases. Trimming took 0 bases from V and 5 from J; bases not matched to a gene: 10. This CDR3 has 18 amino acids. Looked up from germline, CDR1 is LGHNA and CDR2 is YSLEER. The CDR3, as DNA: TGCGCCAGCAGCCAAGATAAGGGTCTAGCGGGAGCGAACAATGAGCAGTTCTTC. This encodes CASSQDKGLAGANNEQFF.

This clonotype was found many times. For the CDR3, the DNA is TGTGCCACACAGGGGAACCCCTACGAGCAGTACTTC. The encoded protein is CATQGNPYEQYF. This chain joins TRBV10-3 and TRBJ2-7; 7 positions match TRBD1. Germline V gene data show CDR1 as ENHRY and CDR2 as SYGVKD. This CDR3 has 12 amino acids. Trimming removed 10 bases from V and 2 bases from J; junction bases left unmatched: 5.

For this clonotype: A much bigger clone sits one base away, suggesting this may be a read error. This sequence joins TRBV20-1 and TRBJ1-6; unclear D gene. Germline V CDR1 and CDR2: DFQATT, SNEGSKA (reference sequence). The CDR3 is 14 amino acids. The V end lost 3 bases, the J end lost 12 bases, and 18 bases lay between the germline ends. Here the CDR3 DNA reads TGCAGTGCTAGTATTGAGACAAGAAGTTTACCCCTCCACTTT. Its protein is CSASIETRSLPLHF.

This clonotype was observed many times. The gene calls are TRBV7-2 and TRBJ2-1; D is possibly TRBD1 (6 bases). There are 13 residues in the CDR3. Trimming removed 5 bases from V and 10 bases from J, with 15 bases in between. CDR1 is SGHTA and CDR2 is FQGNSA in the germline V gene. This CDR3 reads CASSTTGMGEQFF. The CDR3 DNA sequence: TGTGCCAGCAGCACAACAGGGATGGGAGAGCAGTTCTTC.

This clonotype occurred many times. The V gene is TRBV4-2, the J gene TRBJ2-5; D might be TRBD2 (7 bases). This CDR3 is 14 amino acids long. Germline assignment: CDR1 LGHNA and CDR2 YNFKEQ. V lost 3 bases, J lost 3 bases, and 11 bases lay in between. The CDR3 coding sequence is TGTGCCAGCAGCCAGGGGGGGGCCGAAGAGACCCAGTACTTC. Translating gives CASSQGGAEETQYF.

Ten or more counts support this clonotype. This rearrangement joins TRBV7-8 to TRBJ2-7; maybe TRBD1 (7 bases). The germline V gene has CDR1 SGHVS and CDR2 FQNEAQ. There are 13 residues in the CDR3. The V end was cut by 6 bases, the J end by 2 bases, with 11 bases between. Written as DNA, the CDR3 is TGTGCCAGCAGGGGGGGACAGACCTACGAGCAGTACTTC. Translating gives CASRGGQTYEQYF.

Many counts were recorded for this clonotype. The chain has TRBV7-2 and TRBJ2-7, with a possible D match to TRBD1 (6 bases). CDR3 size: 16 residues. The V end lost 1 base, the J end lost 2 bases, and 15 bases lay between the germline ends. CDR1 and CDR2 (germline): SGHTA, FQGNSA. The CDR3: CASSLVGTKVTYEQYF. CDR3 nucleotides: TGTGCCAGCAGCTTAGTCGGGACAAAAGTTACCTACGAGCAGTACTTC.

This clonotype was counted many times. V is TRBV7-6 and J is TRBJ2-7; no definite D call. Per the germline V gene, CDR1 is SGHVS and CDR2 is FNYEAQ. Trimming pared 3 bases from V and 4 bases from J, leaving 7 bases between. The CDR3 sequence is 12 residues long. CDR3 amino acids: CASSFCGYEQYF. The DNA of the CDR3 is TGTGCCAGCAGCTTCTGTGGGTACGAGCAGTACTTC.

This clonotype was detected ten times or more. The J gene is TRBJ2-7, the V gene TRBV11-3; the D gene is possibly TRBD2 (6 bases). Germline V gene data show CDR1 as SGHNT and CDR2 as YENEEA. V lost 0 bases and J lost 6, with 9 bases in between. The CDR3 totals 13 residues. CDR3 amino acids: CASSLDRRGEQYF. For the CDR3, the DNA is TGTGCCAGCAGCTTAGATCGGCGGGGCGAGCAGTACTTC.

This clonotype has at least ten counts. J is TRBJ2-7 and V is TRBV7-2; tentatively, D is TRBD2 (6 bases). Germline V gene sequence: CDR1 SGHTA, CDR2 FQGNSA. CDR3 length equals 16 residues. V was trimmed by 3 bases and J by 0 bases, leaving 15 bases between them. In nucleotides, the CDR3 is TGTGCCAGCAGCTTGGCCAGCGGGCGGACCTCCTACGAGCAGTACTTC. Translated: CASSLASGRTSYEQYF.

Many counts were recorded for this clonotype. The chain recombines TRBV7-9 with TRBJ1-1; the D gene is possibly TRBD1 (6 bases). Germline-derived CDR1 and CDR2 are SEHNR and FQNEAQ (reference sequence). V was trimmed by 5 bases and J by 1 base, leaving 14 bases between them. The CDR3 has 15 residues. The DNA of the CDR3 is TGTGCCAGCAGCGCCCCGGACAGTTGGAACACTGAAGCTTTCTTT. Its protein product is CASSAPDSWNTEAFF.

The table lists this clonotype with a few counts. The rearrangement links TRBV7-2 to TRBJ2-4; D is undetermined. Germline CDR1 and CDR2: SGHTA and FQGNSA. The V gene lost 5 bases and the J gene lost 6 bases, with 11 bases spanning the gap. The CDR3 is 13 amino acids. CDR3 loop: CASSPMVGNIQYF. The CDR3 bases are TGTGCCAGCAGCCCCATGGTCGGAAACATTCAGTACTTC.

The table lists this clonotype with many counts. J is TRBJ2-5 and V is TRBV7-2; TRBD2 aligns across 7 bases. Trimming at V came to 1 base and at J to 6 bases, leaving 5 bases not matched to a gene. This CDR3 has 14 amino acids. Per the germline V gene, CDR1 is SGHTA and CDR2 is FQGNSA. CDR3 sequence (DNA): TGTGCCAGCAGCTTAGGGGGCGGGAGTAAGACCCAGTACTTC. It translates to CASSLGGGSKTQYF.

This clonotype was found many times. The chain recombines TRBV5-1 with TRBJ2-7; D unclear. The V and J ends lost 3 bases and 1 base respectively, with 5 bases between them. Per the germline V gene, CDR1 is SGHRS and CDR2 is YFSETQ. The length of the CDR3 is 12 residues. Written as DNA, the CDR3 is TGCGCCAGCAGCTCAGCGTCCTACGAGCAGTACTTC. It is translated as CASSSASYEQYF.

The table lists this clonotype with many counts. The chain uses TRBV7-2 and TRBJ2-5; 12 nucleotides match TRBD2. The CDR3 has 16 amino acids. V trimming: 4 bases; J trimming: 6 bases; junction bases outside the gene matches: 9. Germline CDR1 is SGHTA and CDR2 is FQGNSA. CDR3: CASSSGLAGNGQTQYF. CDR3 in DNA: TGTGCCAGCAGCTCCGGACTAGCGGGGAATGGGCAGACCCAGTACTTC.

This clonotype was recorded many times. DNA for the CDR3: TGTGCCAGCAGCCCGGACCCCCGCTACAATGAGCAGTTCTTC. Protein product: CASSPDPRYNEQFF. This chain uses TRBV7-8 with TRBJ2-1; D is unclear. The CDR3 consists of 14 residues. Germline V gene data show CDR1 as SGHVS and CDR2 as FQNEAQ. With 5 bases removed from V and 3 bases from J, the gap between germline ends came to 11 bases.

This clonotype appeared many times. The CDR3 region has the DNA TGTGCCAGCAGGGGGACAACGAACACCGGGGAGCTGTTTTTT. Its translation: CASRGTTNTGELFF. This sequence joins TRBV7-8 and TRBJ2-2; the D gene is possibly TRBD1 (6 bases). Deletions cut 6 bases from V and 0 bases from J, with 8 bases between. Germline CDR1 and CDR2: SGHVS and FQNEAQ. The CDR3 extends over 14 amino acids.

At least ten counts were recorded for this clonotype. The chain combines TRBV7-2 with TRBJ1-1, with TRBD1 matching over 11 bases. After removal of 3 bases from V and 1 base from J, the junction contained 4 bases not matched to a gene. The CDR3 sequence is 16 residues long. Germline V gives CDR1 SGHTA, CDR2 FQGNSA. The CDR3 nucleotides are TGTGCCAGCAGCTTTGGGGACAGGGGGTGGAACACTGAAGCTTTCTTT. Amino acids: CASSFGDRGWNTEAFF. The entire variable domain, with the rest obtained from reference TRBV7-2 and TRBJ1-1, is as follows: GAGVSQSPSNKVTEKGKDVELRCDPISGHTALYWYRQSLGQGLEFLIYFQGNSAPDKSGLPSDRFSAERTGGSVSTLTIQRTQQEDSAVYLCASSFGDRGWNTEAFFGQGTRLTVV.

The table lists this clonotype with many counts. The rearrangement joins TRBV7-8 to TRBJ2-1, with TRBD2 matching over 7 bases. Germline V gives CDR1 SGHVS, CDR2 FQNEAQ. Unmatched junction bases numbered 5, after V lost 5 bases and J lost 1 base. The CDR3 contains 15 residues. The CDR3 region is CASSRSGDSYNEQFF. DNA of the CDR3: TGTGCCAGCAGCCGAAGCGGGGATTCCTACAATGAGCAGTTCTTC.

This clonotype was seen many times. The rearrangement links TRBV4-1 to TRBJ2-7; 11 bases map to TRBD1. The CDR3 spans 17 residues. Germline V gives CDR1 MGHRA, CDR2 YSYEKL. V lost 2 bases, J lost 2 bases, and 8 bases stayed unmatched. The CDR3 DNA sequence: TGCGCCAGCAGCCAAAGGGAGCCGGGACAGGGGGCCTACGAGCAGTACTTC. Translation: CASSQREPGQGAYEQYF.

This clonotype has ten or more counts. The rearrangement joins TRBV6-5 to TRBJ1-6; D uncertain. The CDR3 is 15 amino acids. Per germline, CDR1 MNHEY and CDR2 SVGAGI. V was clipped by 0 bases and J by 8 bases, with 11 bases between them. DNA for the CDR3: TGTGCCAGCAGTTACTCCGACCGGTTGGATTCACCCCTCCACTTT. It is translated as CASSYSDRLDSPLHF.

This clonotype was counted ten times or more. This chain connects TRBV12-3 or TRBV12-4 to TRBJ1-2; D possibly corresponds to TRBD1 (6 bases). The V end lost 4 bases, the J end lost 4 bases, and 16 bases lay between the germline ends. The CDR3 totals 15 residues. CDR3 protein: CASSSPIQGSYGYTF. CDR3 in DNA: TGTGCCAGCAGTTCCCCTATCCAGGGGAGCTATGGCTACACCTTC.

This clonotype was seen many times. The chain has TRBV7-2 and TRBJ1-5; 8 bases map to TRBD1. With V trimmed by 5 bases and J by 6 bases, 9 bases remained unmatched. This CDR3 spans 15 amino acids. Germline V gene data show CDR1 as SGHTA and CDR2 as FQGNSA. The CDR3 DNA sequence: TGTGCCAGCAGCCCCTCCGGACAGGGAGGTCAGCCCCAGCATTTT. Amino acid sequence: CASSPSGQGGQPQHF.

This clonotype was observed many times. The chain combines TRBV7-2 with TRBJ1-1; 10 nucleotides agree with TRBD1. CDR1 and CDR2 (germline): SGHTA, FQGNSA. This CDR3 has 15 amino acids. J was trimmed by 3 bases and V by 5 bases; bases with no gene match: 6. The CDR3 DNA reads TGTGCCAGCAGCGGACAGGGGGGGGGGTACACTGAAGCTTTCTTT. Amino acids: CASSGQGGGYTEAFF.